One and the same sample provided the 19 T cell receptor beta chains below, sequenced in a study of a mutant IDH1 vaccine in newly diagnosed glioma. No antigen is known for these receptors. The data were produced by immunoSEQ multiplex PCR, yet TCRdb's version contains in-frame clones alone and is incomplete. Here the sample spans roughly 39,000 clones, approximately 83% being singletons. Regarding time point: week 5, during vaccination. Each vaccine dose was 300 ug of mutant IDH1 20-mer peptide, with topical imiquimod. The sequencing used PBMCs, collected from a glioma patient whose treatment included an IDH1 peptide vaccine. The receptor set was obtained from a man aged 40-55 years with glioma.

V usage is TRBV19 and J usage is TRBJ2-1; D gene uncertain. Germline V gives CDR1 LNHDA, CDR2 SQIVND (reference sequence). Trimming took off 1 base at V and 9 bases at J, with 4 bases between the two ends. The CDR3 runs to 11 residues. CDR3 in amino acids: CASSIGGEQFF. The DNA for the CDR3 is TGTGCCAGTAGTATAGGGGGTGAGCAGTTCTTC.

The DNA of the CDR3 is TGCGCCAGCAGCTTGGCTCCAGGAGCCTACGAGCAGTACTTC. It translates to CASSLAPGAYEQYF. The chain recombines TRBV5-1 with TRBJ2-7; no reliable D call. Germline lookup yields CDR1 SGHRS and CDR2 YFSETQ. The V gene lost 0 bases and the J gene lost 2 bases, with 9 bases spanning the gap. The CDR3 consists of 14 residues.

The genes are TRBV4-2 and TRBJ2-3; D might be TRBD2 (5 bases). The CDR3 sequence is 15 residues long. CDR1 and CDR2 (germline): LGHNA, YNFKEQ. Between the trimmed V and J ends, which lost 3 bases and 1 base, there was a span of 11 bases. In DNA, the CDR3 is TGTGCCAGCAGCCAGTCGGGATTAGGCACAGATACGCAGTATTTT. It encodes CASSQSGLGTDTQYF.

The chain joins TRBV18 to TRBJ1-1; 7 nucleotides line up with TRBD1. J gave up 11 bases and V 0 bases, and 6 bases lay outside the gene matches. The CDR3 consists of 13 residues. Germline V CDR1 and CDR2: KGHSH, LQKENI. The CDR3 DNA is TGTGCCAGCTCACCACCTTCGACAGGGCTCGCTTTCTTT. It is translated as CASSPPSTGLAFF.

This clone occurred once. The chain employs TRBV5-6 and TRBJ2-7, with D uncertain. The CDR3 is made up of 11 amino acids. Per germline, CDR1 SGHDT and CDR2 YYEEEE. V lost 0 bases to trimming and J lost 5 bases, with 3 bases between them. The DNA for the CDR3 is TGTGCCAGCAGCTTGGAGGACGAGCAGTACTTC. Its protein product is CASSLEDEQYF.

This clone appeared a single time. This chain uses TRBV6-6 with TRBJ2-3; D gene unclear. Germline loops: CDR1 MNHNY, CDR2 SVGAGI (reference sequence). This CDR3 comprises 13 residues. V lost 0 bases to trimming and J lost 5 bases, with 6 bases between them. CDR3 nucleotides: TGTGCCAGCAGTTACTCGATAGGAGATACGCAGTATTTT. This sequence encodes CASSYSIGDTQYF.

V gene TRBV9 combines with J gene TRBJ2-1; 7 bases fit TRBD1. The ends lost 3 bases at V and 1 base at J; junction bases unmatched: 7. The germline CDR1 and CDR2 sequences are SGDLS and YYNGEE. This CDR3 spans 16 amino acids. The CDR3 bases are TGTGCCAGCAGCGCCCCGACAGGGATGTCCTACAATGAGCAGTTCTTC. Translation: CASSAPTGMSYNEQFF.

The J gene is TRBJ2-7, the V gene TRBV9; no clear D gene. V lost 0 bases and J lost 3, with 10 bases in between. Germline CDR1 is SGDLS and CDR2 is YYNGEE. CDR3 size: 14 residues. In DNA form, the CDR3 reads TGTGCCAGCAGCGTAGGAAATTTGGTCTACGAGCAGTACTTC. Translated: CASSVGNLVYEQYF.

The chain combines TRBV6-5 with TRBJ2-7; TRBD2 might be the D (6 bases). Germline V gene lookup returns CDR1 MNHEY and CDR2 SVGAGI. The CDR3 is made up of 14 amino acids. Trimming took 5 bases from V and 7 from J, leaving 18 bases between them. CDR3 amino acids: CASSPPGRGGEQYF. Written as DNA, the CDR3 is TGTGCCAGCAGTCCCCCCGGCCGGGGAGGAGAGCAGTACTTC.

This clone has only a few counts. The chain links TRBV14 to TRBJ2-7, with 7 nucleotides matching TRBD2. This CDR3 region has 15 residues. The trim removed 1 base at V and 8 bases at J, leaving 11 bases unmatched. Germline V gene lookup returns CDR1 SGHDN and CDR2 FVKESK. CDR3 in DNA: TGTGCCAGCAGCCAAGTAGGGCGGGAGCATCGTAAGCAGTACTTC. This encodes CASSQVGREHRKQYF.

The rearrangement joins TRBV9 to TRBJ2-1; 10 bases align to TRBD2. V gave up 3 bases and J gave up 6 bases; unmatched junction bases: 6. Germline V CDR1 and CDR2: SGDLS, YYNGEE. The CDR3 runs to 15 residues. The CDR3: CASSGSGRAFNEQFF. The CDR3 region has the DNA TGTGCCAGCAGCGGAAGCGGGAGGGCCTTCAATGAGCAGTTCTTC.

This chain connects TRBV6-4 to TRBJ2-1, with 10 bases lining up with TRBD2. From germline, CDR1 is MRHNA and CDR2 SNTAGT. The CDR3 is made up of 15 amino acids. With V trimmed by 8 bases and J by 4 bases, 8 bases remained unmatched. The CDR3 nucleotides are TGTGCCAGCGGGGCAGCGGGAGGGGCGTACAATGAGCAGTTCTTC. The encoded protein is CASGAAGGAYNEQFF.

The chain combines TRBV9 with TRBJ1-1; 8 nucleotides align to TRBD1. Germline CDR1 reads SGDLS; CDR2 reads YYNGEE. The junction had 12 bases not matched to a gene; V was cut back by 3 bases and J by 5 bases. This CDR3 is 16 amino acids long. The CDR3 here is CASSGPGGALGTEAFF. Here the CDR3 DNA reads TGTGCCAGCAGCGGACCAGGGGGCGCACTGGGGACTGAAGCTTTCTTT.

The gene calls are TRBV28 and TRBJ2-2, with 9 bases matching TRBD2. The CDR3 is made up of 17 amino acids. The germline gives CDR1 MDHEN, CDR2 SYDVKM. With V trimmed by 6 bases and J by 2 bases, 10 bases remained unmatched. CDR3 DNA: TGTGCCAGCAGCTTGACGGGACTAGCCCTCAACACCGGGGAGCTGTTTTTT. Protein product: CASSLTGLALNTGELFF.

This chain links TRBV4-1 with TRBJ2-1, with 13 bases fitting TRBD2. V dropped 4 bases and J dropped 4; count of bases not matched to a gene: 4. The CDR3 has 16 residues. CDR1 and CDR2 from the germline V gene are MGHRA and YSYEKL. The CDR3 loop is CASSLRLAGGYNEQFF. The CDR3 DNA is TGCGCCAGCAGCCTCCGACTAGCGGGAGGATACAATGAGCAGTTCTTC.

A few counts support this clone. This chain uses TRBV29-1 with TRBJ1-1; unclear D gene. The CDR3 runs to 13 residues. The V end lost 7 bases, the J end lost 0 bases, and 12 bases lay between the germline ends. The germline CDR1 and CDR2 sequences are SQVTM and ANQGSEA. The CDR3 sequence is CSESDVMNTEAFF. CDR3 coding DNA: TGCAGCGAATCGGACGTAATGAACACTGAAGCTTTCTTT.

The CDR3 nucleotides read TGTGCCAGCAGCTTACCCCAACAGGGATATACTATGGGTGGCTACACCTTC. Encoded protein: CASSLPQQGYTMGGYTF. The J gene is TRBJ1-2, the V gene TRBV7-9; D possibly corresponds to TRBD1 (6 bases). Trimming took off 2 bases at V and 7 bases at J, with 23 bases between the two ends. The CDR3 is 17 residues long. The germline gives CDR1 SEHNR, CDR2 FQNEAQ (reference sequence).

This rearrangement joins TRBV5-5 to TRBJ2-5, with D tentatively TRBD2 (6 bases). Trimming stripped 2 bases from V and 4 bases from J, with 9 bases between. The germline gives CDR1 SGHKS, CDR2 YYEKEE (reference sequence). This CDR3 is built from 13 residues. CDR3: CASSFRGLETQYF. The DNA of the CDR3 is TGTGCCAGCAGCTTTAGGGGACTAGAGACCCAGTACTTC.

This clone was counted only a few times. V is TRBV19 and J is TRBJ2-7, with 8 positions matching TRBD1. This CDR3 is built from 13 residues. Germline trimming cut 8 bases from V and 5 bases from J; bases unmatched to any gene: 8. Germline V gene data show CDR1 as LNHDA and CDR2 as SQIVND (reference sequence). The CDR3 bases are TGTGCCAGTGGAACTAACAGGGGGAACGAGCAGTACTTC. Protein sequence: CASGTNRGNEQYF.